This T cell receptor beta chain was documented in a study of cytomegalovirus exposure and HLA in healthy donors. Overall study results and limits: Earlier findings revealed that most TCR beta V segments proved productive either about 87% or about 30% of the time. Presence/absence analyses assumed roughly uniform sequencing depth across donors.

The CDR3 contains 13 residues. Trimming removed 6 bases at V and 6 bases at J, with 12 bases between. CDR1 MRHNA and CDR2 SNTAGT come from the germline V gene. The PCR ran on 60 Vbeta and 13 Jbeta primers. Sequenced by immunoSEQ multiplex PCR; TCRdb stores in-frame clones only, minus some. Seen here are 95,000 to 120,000 clones, about 78% observed once, and the top ten hold less than 6%. This clone was observed a handful of times. Its specificity is unknown. V gene TRBV6-4 combines with J gene TRBJ1-5; D gene ambiguous. This clonotype was obtained from a woman aged 30 to 39 in good health and CMV-seropositive. Source material: PBMCs. The CDR3 is CASRSDLGQPQHF. The CDR3 coding sequence is TGTGCCAGCAGAAGTGACTTGGGTCAGCCCCAGCATTTT.